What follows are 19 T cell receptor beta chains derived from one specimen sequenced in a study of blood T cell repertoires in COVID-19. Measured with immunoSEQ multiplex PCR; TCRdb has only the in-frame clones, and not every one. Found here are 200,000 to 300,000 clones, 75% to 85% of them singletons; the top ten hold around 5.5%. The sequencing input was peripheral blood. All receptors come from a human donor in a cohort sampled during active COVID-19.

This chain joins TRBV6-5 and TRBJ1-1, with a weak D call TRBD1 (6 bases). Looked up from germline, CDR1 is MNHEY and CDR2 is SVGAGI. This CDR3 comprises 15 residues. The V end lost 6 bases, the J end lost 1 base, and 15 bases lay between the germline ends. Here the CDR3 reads CASRSNLRGNTEAFF. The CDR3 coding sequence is TGTGCCAGCAGATCTAATCTCAGGGGGAACACTGAAGCTTTCTTT.

The CDR3 is CASSWGRALTEAFF. CDR3 DNA: TGTGCCAGCAGCTGGGGCAGGGCGTTGACTGAAGCTTTCTTT. This sequence joins TRBV5-6 and TRBJ1-1; a possible D gene is TRBD1 (5 bases). CDR1 is SGHDT, CDR2 YYEEEE, per germline. CDR3 length: 14 residues. Between the trimmed V and J ends, which lost 3 bases and 5 bases, there was a span of 14 bases. Combining the CDR3 with reference TRBV5-6 and TRBJ1-1 gives the whole variable domain DAGVTQSPTHLIKTRGQQVTLRCSPKSGHDTVSWYQQALGQGPQFIFQYYEEEERQRGNFPDRFSGHQFPNYSSELNVNALLLGDSALYLCASSWGRALTEAFFGQGTRLTVV.

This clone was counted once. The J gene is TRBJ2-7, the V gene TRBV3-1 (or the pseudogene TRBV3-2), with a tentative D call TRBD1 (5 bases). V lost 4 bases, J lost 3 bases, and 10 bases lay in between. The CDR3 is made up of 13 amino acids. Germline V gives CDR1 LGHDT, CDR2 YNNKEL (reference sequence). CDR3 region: CASSPRQSYEQYF. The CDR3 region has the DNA TGTGCCAGCAGCCCCCGACAGAGCTACGAGCAGTACTTC.

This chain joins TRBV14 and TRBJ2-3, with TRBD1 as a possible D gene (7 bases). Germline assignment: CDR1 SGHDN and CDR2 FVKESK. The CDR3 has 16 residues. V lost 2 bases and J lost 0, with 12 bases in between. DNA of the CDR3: TGTGCCAGCAGCCAACAGGGGGGCCCTAGCACAGATACGCAGTATTTT. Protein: CASSQQGGPSTDTQYF.

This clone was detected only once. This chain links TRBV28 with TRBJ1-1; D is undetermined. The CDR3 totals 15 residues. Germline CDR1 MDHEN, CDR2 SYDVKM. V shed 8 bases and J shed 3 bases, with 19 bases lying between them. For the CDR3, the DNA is TGTGCCAGCGGCTTGTTCGGCAGCGGTTACACTGAAGCTTTCTTT. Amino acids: CASGLFGSGYTEAFF.

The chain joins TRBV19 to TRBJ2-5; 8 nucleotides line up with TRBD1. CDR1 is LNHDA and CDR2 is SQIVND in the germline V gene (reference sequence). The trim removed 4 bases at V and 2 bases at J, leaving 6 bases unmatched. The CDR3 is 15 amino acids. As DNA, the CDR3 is TGTGCCAGTAGTACAGGGACAGGAATACAAGAGACCCAGTACTTC. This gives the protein CASSTGTGIQETQYF.

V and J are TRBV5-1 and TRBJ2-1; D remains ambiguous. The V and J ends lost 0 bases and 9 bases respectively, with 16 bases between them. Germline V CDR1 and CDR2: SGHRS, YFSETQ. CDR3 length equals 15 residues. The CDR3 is CASSLGVVAQAEQFF. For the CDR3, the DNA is TGCGCCAGCAGCTTGGGGGTGGTCGCCCAGGCTGAGCAGTTCTTC.

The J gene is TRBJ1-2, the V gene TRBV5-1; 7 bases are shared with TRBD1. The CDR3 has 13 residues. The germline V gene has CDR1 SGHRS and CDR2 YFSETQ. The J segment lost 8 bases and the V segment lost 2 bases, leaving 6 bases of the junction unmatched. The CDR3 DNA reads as TGCGCCAGCAGCTTCGACAGGGCACAAGGCTACACCTTC. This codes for CASSFDRAQGYTF.

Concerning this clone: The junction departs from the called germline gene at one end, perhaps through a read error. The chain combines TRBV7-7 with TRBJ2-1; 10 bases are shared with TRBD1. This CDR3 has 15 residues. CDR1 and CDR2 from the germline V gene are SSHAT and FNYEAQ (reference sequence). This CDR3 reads CASSLGTGAWNEQFF. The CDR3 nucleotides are TGTGCTAGCAGCTTAGGGACAGGGGCGTGGAATGAGCAGTTCTTC.

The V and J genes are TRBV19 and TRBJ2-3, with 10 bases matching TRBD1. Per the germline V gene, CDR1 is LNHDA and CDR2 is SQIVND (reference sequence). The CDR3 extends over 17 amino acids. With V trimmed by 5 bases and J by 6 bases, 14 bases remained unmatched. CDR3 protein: CASSLGLTGGKADTQYF. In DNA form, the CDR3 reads TGTGCCAGTAGTCTGGGACTGACAGGGGGCAAGGCGGATACGCAGTATTTT.

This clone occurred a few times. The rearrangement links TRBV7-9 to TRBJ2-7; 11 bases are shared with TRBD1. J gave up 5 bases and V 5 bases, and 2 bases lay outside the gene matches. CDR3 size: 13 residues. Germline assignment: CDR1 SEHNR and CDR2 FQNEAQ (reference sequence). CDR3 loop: CASSGQGANEQYF. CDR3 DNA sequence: TGTGCCAGCAGCGGACAGGGGGCCAACGAGCAGTACTTC.

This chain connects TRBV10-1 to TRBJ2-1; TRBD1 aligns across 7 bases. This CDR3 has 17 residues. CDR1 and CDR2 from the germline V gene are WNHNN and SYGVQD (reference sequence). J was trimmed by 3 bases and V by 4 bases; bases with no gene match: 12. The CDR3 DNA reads TGCGCCAGCAGTGCCCAGCAGGGGGAGAGTTTCTACAATGAGCAGTTCTTC. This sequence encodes CASSAQQGESFYNEQFF.

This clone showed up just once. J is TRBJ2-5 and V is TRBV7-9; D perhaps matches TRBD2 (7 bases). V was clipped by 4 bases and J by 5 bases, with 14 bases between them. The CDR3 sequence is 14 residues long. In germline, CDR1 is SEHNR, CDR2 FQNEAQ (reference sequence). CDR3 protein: CASSSGGQGETQYF. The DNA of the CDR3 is TGTGCCAGCAGCTCCGGGGGGCAGGGGGAGACCCAGTACTTC.

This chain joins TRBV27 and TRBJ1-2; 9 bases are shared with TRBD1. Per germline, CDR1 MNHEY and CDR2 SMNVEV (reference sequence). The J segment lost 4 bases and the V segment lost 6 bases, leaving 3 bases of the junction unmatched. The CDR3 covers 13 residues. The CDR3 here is CASSWGQGYGYTF. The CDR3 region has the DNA TGTGCCAGCAGCTGGGGACAGGGCTATGGCTACACCTTC.

CDR3 DNA: TGTGCCAGCAGTTTAGGGGGGACAGCGTCGATTAATCAGCCCCAGCATTTT. It yields the protein CASSLGGTASINQPQHF. The V and J genes are TRBV28 and TRBJ1-5, with 7 bases that match TRBD1. This CDR3 spans 17 amino acids. Germline lookup yields CDR1 MDHEN and CDR2 SYDVKM. The J segment lost 4 bases and the V segment lost 2 bases, leaving 11 bases of the junction unmatched. The full variable domain, completed using reference TRBV28 and TRBJ1-5, is DVKVTQSSRYLVKRTGEKVFLECVQDMDHENMFWYRQDPGLGLRLIYFSYDVKMKEKGDIPEGYSVSREKKERFSLILESASTNQTSMYLCASSLGGTASINQPQHFGDGTRLSIL.

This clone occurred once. CDR3 in DNA: TGTGCCAGCGCGGGACAGACTACAACTAATGAAAAACTGTTTTTT. Protein sequence: CASAGQTTTNEKLFF. This rearrangement joins TRBV25-1 to TRBJ1-4, with 7 nucleotides matching TRBD1. V lost 8 bases, J lost 0 bases, and 6 bases stayed unmatched. CDR3 length: 15 residues. Per germline, CDR1 MGHDK and CDR2 SYGVNS.

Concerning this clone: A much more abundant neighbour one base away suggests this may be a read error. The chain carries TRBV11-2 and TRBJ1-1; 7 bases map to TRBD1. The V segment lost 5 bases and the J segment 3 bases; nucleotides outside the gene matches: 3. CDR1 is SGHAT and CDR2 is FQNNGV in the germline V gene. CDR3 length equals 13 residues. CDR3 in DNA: TGTGCCAGCAGCCTAACAGGGGACACTGAAGCTTTCTTT. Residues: CASSLTGDTEAFF.

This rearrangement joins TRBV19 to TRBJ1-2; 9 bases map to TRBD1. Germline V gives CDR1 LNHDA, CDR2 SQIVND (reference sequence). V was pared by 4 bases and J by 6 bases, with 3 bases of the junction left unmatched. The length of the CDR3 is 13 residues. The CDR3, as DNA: TGTGCCAGTAGTAATCGACAGGGGGATGGCTACACCTTC. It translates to CASSNRQGDGYTF. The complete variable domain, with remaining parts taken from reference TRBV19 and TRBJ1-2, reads DGGITQSPKYLFRKEGQNVTLSCEQNLNHDAMYWYRQDPGQGLRLIYYSQIVNDFQKGDIAEGYSVSREKKESFPLTVTSAQKNPTAFYLCASSNRQGDGYTFGSGTRLTVV.

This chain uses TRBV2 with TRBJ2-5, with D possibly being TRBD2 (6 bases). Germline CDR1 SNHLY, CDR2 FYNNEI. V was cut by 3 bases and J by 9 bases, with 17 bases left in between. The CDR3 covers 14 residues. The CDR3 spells CASSEGWRGLAQYF. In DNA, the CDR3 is TGTGCCAGCAGTGAGGGATGGCGGGGATTGGCCCAGTACTTC.